A selection of T cell receptor beta chains follows, all from one sample in a study of T-cell memory formation after mild COVID-19. TCRdb independently ran MiXCR on the 5' RACE reads; one entry per CDR3 protein. The table shows about 390,000 distinct CDR3 sequences, with over 20% occurring only once. Input material: PBMCs or a T cell subset sorted from them (not recorded which). These receptors all stem from an adult woman who had mild COVID-19 (a few samples of this study predate the infection). Cell type and time point are not known. Both conserved end residues are part of each CDR3. A D gene is named only where the DNA matches it firmly. Expanded clones get a size class; other rows say once, few or many, or leave the size out.

CDR3: CASSLIEETQYF
DNA: TGTGCCAGCAGCTTAATCGAAGAGACCCAGTACTTC
V: TRBV7-9
size: many
D: -
J: TRBJ2-5

CDR3: CASSLSPLANEQFF
DNA: TGTGCCAGCAGTTTATCCCCACTAGCGAATGAGCAGTTCTTC
V: TRBV12-3/TRBV12-4
size: few
D: TRBD2
J: TRBJ2-1

CDR3: CASSQNRGASNEKLFF
DNA: TGTGCCAGCAGCCAAAATCGAGGAGCCAGTAATGAAAAACTGTTTTTT
V: TRBV7-9
size: -
D: -
J: TRBJ1-4

CDR3: CASSPPERLAGSNSYEQYF
DNA: TGTGCCAGCAGCCCTCCCGAGCGACTAGCGGGGTCTAACTCCTACGAGCAGTACTTC
V: TRBV7-9
size: few
D: TRBD2
J: TRBJ2-7

CDR3: CASSSFWTGVSRNEQFF
DNA: TGTGCCAGCAGCTCGTTTTGGACGGGAGTGAGTCGGAATGAGCAGTTCTTC
V: TRBV5-8
size: -
D: -
J: TRBJ2-1

CDR3: CASSLVSGTPFF
DNA: TGTGCCAGCAGTTTAGTTAGCGGGACTCCGTTCTTC
V: TRBV12-3/TRBV12-4
size: few
D: TRBD2
J: TRBJ2-1

CDR3: CASSYSTSGSMLYEQYF
DNA: TGTGCCAGCAGTTACTCGACTAGCGGGAGTATGTTGTACGAGCAGTACTTC
V: TRBV6-5
size: few
D: TRBD2
J: TRBJ2-7

CDR3: CACPGQFGTDTQYF
DNA: TGTGCCTGTCCTGGACAGTTTGGAACAGATACGCAGTATTTT
V: TRBV30
size: -
D: -
J: TRBJ2-3

CDR3: CASSLTGQYNEKLFF
DNA: TGTGCCAGCAGCTTAACCGGACAGTATAATGAAAAACTGTTTTTT
V: TRBV7-9
size: -
D: -
J: TRBJ1-4

CDR3: CANTPPGRERGEQFF
DNA: TGTGCCAACACCCCTCCCGGGCGGGAGAGGGGGGAGCAGTTCTTC
V: TRBV12-3/TRBV12-4
size: -
D: -
J: TRBJ2-1

CDR3: CSAGGGASTDTQYF
DNA: TGCAGTGCTGGTGGCGGGGCTAGCACAGATACGCAGTATTTT
V: TRBV20-1
size: -
D: -
J: TRBJ2-3

CDR3: CASSLGLQNTQYF
DNA: TGTGCCAGCAGCTTGGGGCTTCAAAATACGCAGTATTTT
V: TRBV5-4
size: few
D: -
J: TRBJ2-3

CDR3: CSVSSDDYGYTF
DNA: TGCAGCGTTTCGTCAGACGACTATGGCTACACCTTC
V: TRBV29-1
size: few
D: -
J: TRBJ1-2

CDR3: CASSIGRGRGFWNTEAFF
DNA: TGTGCCAGTAGTATAGGTAGGGGGAGAGGATTTTGGAACACTGAAGCTTTCTTT
V: TRBV19
size: -
D: -
J: TRBJ1-1

CDR3: CASSTGLAGESDTQYF
DNA: TGTGCCAGCAGCACTGGACTAGCGGGAGAATCAGATACGCAGTATTTT
V: TRBV7-3
size: -
D: TRBD2
J: TRBJ2-3

CDR3: CASSPRLAGMSTDTQYF
DNA: TGTGCCAGCAGCCCCCGACTAGCGGGGATGAGCACAGATACGCAGTATTTT
V: TRBV7-3
size: few
D: TRBD2
J: TRBJ2-3

CDR3: CATSDLYTGGGYTF
DNA: TGTGCCACCAGTGATTTGTACACAGGGGGAGGCTACACCTTC
V: TRBV24-1
size: -
D: TRBD1
J: TRBJ1-2

CDR3: CASSYFRVPTEAFF
DNA: TGTGCCAGCAGTTACTTCAGGGTCCCGACTGAAGCTTTCTTT
V: TRBV6-5
size: few
D: -
J: TRBJ1-1

CDR3: CASSQLEGAPGANVLTF
DNA: TGTGCCAGCAGCCAATTGGAGGGGGCGCCCGGGGCCAACGTCCTGACTTTC
V: TRBV4-2
size: -
D: -
J: TRBJ2-6

CDR3: CATSDLMGEEGTDTQYF
DNA: TGTGCCACCAGTGATTTGATGGGGGAAGAGGGCACAGATACGCAGTATTTT
V: TRBV24-1
size: -
D: -
J: TRBJ2-3

CDR3: CASSKGQVDGYTF
DNA: TGCGCCAGCAGCAAGGGACAGGTGGATGGCTACACCTTC
V: TRBV5-1
size: few
D: TRBD1
J: TRBJ1-2

CDR3: CASSYSGTAIGTEAFF
DNA: TGTGCCAGCAGTTACTCAGGGACAGCGATTGGGACTGAAGCTTTCTTT
V: TRBV6-5
size: few
D: TRBD1
J: TRBJ1-1

CDR3: CASSLGHEPYEQYF
DNA: TGTGCCAGCAGCCTCGGACACGAACCCTACGAGCAGTACTTC
V: TRBV5-5
size: -
D: -
J: TRBJ2-7

CDR3: CASGETADQPQHF
DNA: TGTGCCAGCGGGGAGACTGCGGACCAGCCCCAGCATTTT
V: TRBV12-3/TRBV12-4
size: -
D: -
J: TRBJ1-5

CDR3: CSARGTGTETQYF
DNA: TGCAGTGCTAGAGGAACAGGGACAGAGACCCAGTACTTC
V: TRBV20-1
size: few
D: -
J: TRBJ2-5

CDR3: CASSYSSGGSIQGYTF
DNA: TGTGCCAGCAGTTACTCGAGCGGGGGCTCAATACAGGGCTACACCTTC
V: TRBV6-2/TRBV6-3
size: once
D: -
J: TRBJ1-2

CDR3: CSARDRGRATDTQYF
DNA: TGCAGTGCTAGAGATCGGGGCAGAGCCACAGATACGCAGTATTTT
V: TRBV20-1
size: -
D: -
J: TRBJ2-3

CDR3: CASSQELEREVYNEQFF
DNA: TGCGCCAGCAGCCAAGAACTGGAACGGGAGGTCTACAATGAGCAGTTCTTC
V: TRBV4-3
size: many
D: TRBD2
J: TRBJ2-1

CDR3: CASSFQAGANVLTF
DNA: TGTGCCAGCAGTTTTCAGGCTGGGGCCAACGTCCTGACTTTC
V: TRBV12-3/TRBV12-4
size: few
D: -
J: TRBJ2-6

CDR3: CASSPGTGPSGANVLTF
DNA: TGTGCCAGCAGTCCCGGGACAGGGCCCTCTGGGGCCAACGTCCTGACTTTC
V: TRBV12-3/TRBV12-4
size: -
D: TRBD1
J: TRBJ2-6

CDR3: CASSRDRERVGKLFF
DNA: TGCGCCAGCAGCCGCGACAGGGAGCGTGTGGGAAAACTGTTTTTT
V: TRBV5-1
size: few
D: TRBD1
J: TRBJ1-4

CDR3: CASSRGDRETILMEIYGYTF
DNA: TGCGCCAGCAGCCGAGGCGACAGAGAAACGATTCTCATGGAAATCTATGGCTACACCTTC
V: TRBV5-1
size: few
D: -
J: TRBJ1-2

CDR3: CASSSWDSGKNIQYF
DNA: TGTGCCAGCAGCTCCTGGGACAGCGGCAAAAACATTCAGTACTTC
V: TRBV7-2
size: few
D: TRBD1
J: TRBJ2-4

CDR3: CASSAGGQGVMGYTF
DNA: TGTGCCAGCAGCGCGGGCGGACAGGGAGTCATGGGCTACACCTTC
V: TRBV7-2
size: -
D: TRBD1
J: TRBJ1-2

CDR3: CASSLRQGNNEQFF
DNA: TGTGCCAGCAGCTTACGTCAGGGAAACAATGAGCAGTTCTTC
V: TRBV12-3/TRBV12-4
size: -
D: -
J: TRBJ2-1

CDR3: CASSKRVNEQYF
DNA: TGTGCCAGCAGCAAGAGGGTTAACGAGCAGTACTTC
V: TRBV7-9
size: -
D: -
J: TRBJ2-7

CDR3: CASSRSPWDSTDTQYF
DNA: TGTGCCAGCAGCCGCTCACCATGGGACTCCACAGATACGCAGTATTTT
V: TRBV7-2
size: few
D: -
J: TRBJ2-3

CDR3: CASSPFQGTEAFF
DNA: TGTGCCAGCAGCCCATTCCAGGGGACTGAAGCTTTCTTT
V: TRBV5-6
size: -
D: -
J: TRBJ1-1

CDR3: CSVENGPTSQETQYF
DNA: TGCAGTGTGGAAAATGGTCCGACAAGTCAAGAGACCCAGTACTTC
V: TRBV20-1
size: -
D: -
J: TRBJ2-5

CDR3: CASSQVRGGSDTQYF
DNA: TGCGCCAGCAGCCAAGTCCGGGGGGGTTCCGATACGCAGTATTTT
V: TRBV4-3
size: few
D: TRBD2
J: TRBJ2-3

CDR3: CASSLAGRDTQYF
DNA: TGCGCCAGCAGCTTGGCCGGAAGAGATACGCAGTATTTT
V: TRBV5-1
size: -
D: -
J: TRBJ2-3

CDR3: CASSATGKGQETQYF
DNA: TGTGCCAGCAGTGCGACAGGGAAGGGCCAAGAGACCCAGTACTTC
V: TRBV12-3/TRBV12-4
size: -
D: TRBD1
J: TRBJ2-5

CDR3: CASSYWPSGSDEQFF
DNA: TGTGCCAGCAGTTACTGGCCTAGCGGGAGCGATGAGCAGTTCTTC
V: TRBV6-2/TRBV6-3
size: few
D: TRBD2
J: TRBJ2-1

CDR3: CSVGRGAQGYTF
DNA: TGCAGCGTTGGACGGGGCGCCCAAGGCTACACCTTC
V: TRBV29-1
size: few
D: -
J: TRBJ1-2

CDR3: CASSQQSGSYEQYF
DNA: TGCGCCAGCAGCCAACAGAGCGGGAGCTACGAGCAGTACTTC
V: TRBV4-3
size: many
D: TRBD2
J: TRBJ2-7

CDR3: CASGTGTLTSEQYF
DNA: TGTGCCAGCGGAACCGGGACTCTAACGTCCGAGCAGTACTTC
V: TRBV7-8
size: few
D: -
J: TRBJ2-7

CDR3: CSARDPAGRNSPLHF
DNA: TGCAGTGCTAGAGATCCGGCAGGGCGAAATTCACCCCTCCACTTT
V: TRBV20-1
size: few
D: -
J: TRBJ1-6

CDR3: CSAKRTSGVYNEQFF
DNA: TGCAGTGCGAAACGGACTAGCGGGGTATACAATGAGCAGTTCTTC
V: TRBV20-1
size: once
D: TRBD2
J: TRBJ2-1

CDR3: CASSLAGQGVHHGYTF
DNA: TGTGCCAGCAGCTTAGCCGGACAGGGAGTGCATCATGGCTACACCTTC
V: TRBV7-9
size: -
D: TRBD1
J: TRBJ1-2

CDR3: CASSPHRGALFDEQFF
DNA: TGTGCCAGCAGTCCCCATCGGGGGGCTTTGTTCGATGAGCAGTTCTTC
V: TRBV7-9
size: -
D: -
J: TRBJ2-1

CDR3: CASSRGRTNTGELFF
DNA: TGTGCCAGCAGCCGGGGACGTACGAACACCGGGGAGCTGTTTTTT
V: TRBV3-1
size: few
D: -
J: TRBJ2-2

CDR3: CASSYFPGVIYNEQFF
DNA: TGTGCCAGCAGTTACTTTCCGGGAGTTATCTACAATGAGCAGTTCTTC
V: TRBV6-5
size: -
D: -
J: TRBJ2-1